Described below is a single TCR beta chain sequence and its context. Other DNA sequences within the sample encode an identical CDR3. Original analysis: Estimation of nucleated cell counts was performed using reference gene primer amplification. The table came from immunoSEQ multiplex PCR; TCRdb's copy has only in-frame clones and leaves some out. From that table come the V and J calls and clone size; the DNA was used to work out D and trimming. In the table there are 200,000 to 250,000 clones, roughly nine tenths of which are singletons. The data are from a study of blood T cell repertoires in COVID-19. Study-level information: From the United States, Italy and Spain came samples of acute and convalescent COVID-19. T cells, B-cell-depleted T cells, or PBMCs supplied cDNA or gDNA.

With V trimmed by 0 bases and J by 2 bases, 3 bases remained unmatched. CDR1 and CDR2 from the germline V gene are SGHTA and FQGNSA. The CDR3 is 15 amino acids. The rearrangement uses TRBV7-2 and TRBJ2-7; TRBD1 matches at 8 bases. The sample consisted of peripheral blood. The clonotype comes from a man aged 55 to 70 with acute or convalescent COVID-19. The CDR3 loop reads CASSLAGQGPYEQYF. Here the CDR3 DNA reads TGTGCCAGCAGCTTAGCCGGACAGGGTCCCTACGAGCAGTACTTC.